This T cell receptor beta chain emerged from a study of prognosis after radiotherapy for stage I lung cancer. General study points: Median unique TCR clones dropped from roughly 10,000 to 7,000 after stereotactic body radiation therapy.

This clonotype has at least ten counts. The antigen is undetermined. By two-round multiplex PCR, the TCR beta CDR3 was amplified from genomic DNA. Each TRBV and TRBJ gene had its own primer in the first PCR round. There were universal primers used in the second PCR round. In TCRdb, the multiplex PCR reads were re-called with MiXCR into one record per CDR3 protein. The table records around 30,000 distinct CDR3 sequences, about 31% of them present only once. The CDR3 consists of 11 residues. Trimming cost V 3 bases and J 2 bases, with 0 bases left between them. Looked up from germline, CDR1 is PRHDT and CDR2 is FYEKMQ (reference sequence).

Here the sequenced sample was PBMCs, taken before or after stereotactic body radiation therapy (not recorded which). This clonotype originated in a donor aged 50 or older with non-small cell lung cancer. V is TRBV13 and J is TRBJ2-3; D gene ambiguous. The CDR3: CASSFTDTQYF. CDR3 nucleotide sequence: TGTGCCAGCAGCTTCACAGATACGCAGTATTTT.